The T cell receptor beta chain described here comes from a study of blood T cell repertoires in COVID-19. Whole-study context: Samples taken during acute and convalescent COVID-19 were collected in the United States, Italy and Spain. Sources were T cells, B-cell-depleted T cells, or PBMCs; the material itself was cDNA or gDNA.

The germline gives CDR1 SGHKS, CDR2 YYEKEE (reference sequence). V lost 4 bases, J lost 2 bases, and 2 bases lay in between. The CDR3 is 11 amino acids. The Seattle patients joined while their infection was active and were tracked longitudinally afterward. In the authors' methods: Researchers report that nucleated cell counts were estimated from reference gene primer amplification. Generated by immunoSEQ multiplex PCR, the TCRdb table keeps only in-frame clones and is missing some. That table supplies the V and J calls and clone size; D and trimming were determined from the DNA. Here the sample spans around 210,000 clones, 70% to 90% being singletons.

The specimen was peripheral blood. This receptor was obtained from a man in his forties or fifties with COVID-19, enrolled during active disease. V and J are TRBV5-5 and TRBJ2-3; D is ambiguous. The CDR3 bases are TGTGCCAGCAGCCACACAGATACGCAGTATTTT. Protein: CASSHTDTQYF.